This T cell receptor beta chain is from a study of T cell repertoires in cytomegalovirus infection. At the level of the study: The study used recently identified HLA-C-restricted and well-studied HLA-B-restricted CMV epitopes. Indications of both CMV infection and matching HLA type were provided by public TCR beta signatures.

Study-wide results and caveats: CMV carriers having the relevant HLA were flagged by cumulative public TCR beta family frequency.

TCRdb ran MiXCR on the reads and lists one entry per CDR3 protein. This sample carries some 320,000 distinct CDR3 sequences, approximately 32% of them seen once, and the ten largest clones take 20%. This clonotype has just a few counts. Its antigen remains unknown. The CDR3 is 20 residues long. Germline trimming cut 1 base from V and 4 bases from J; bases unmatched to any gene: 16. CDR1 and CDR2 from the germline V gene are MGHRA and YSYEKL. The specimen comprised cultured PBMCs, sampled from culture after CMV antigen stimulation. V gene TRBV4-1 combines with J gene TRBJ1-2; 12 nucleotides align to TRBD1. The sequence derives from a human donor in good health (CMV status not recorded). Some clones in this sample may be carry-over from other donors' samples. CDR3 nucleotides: TGCGCCAGCAGCCAAGTACGCCGTCCGGTTTGGGACAGGGGGCTCTATGGCTACACCTTC. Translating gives CASSQVRRPVWDRGLYGYTF.